What follows are 9 T cell receptor beta chains derived from one specimen sequenced in a study of T cell changes during pregnancy in multiple sclerosis. Assay used: immunoSEQ multiplex PCR; TCRdb lists only in-frame clones, some missing. The table lists about 32,000 clones, approximately 90% of them singletons. This specimen was CD8+ T cells from peripheral blood mononuclear cells, taken in the third trimester of pregnancy. All receptors come from a female donor with multiple sclerosis, enrolled in a pregnancy study.

The chain is built from TRBV5-1 and TRBJ1-2; D not certain. From germline, CDR1 is SGHRS and CDR2 YFSETQ. V shed 0 bases and J shed 7 bases, with 4 bases lying between them. This CDR3 comprises 11 residues. Here the CDR3 reads CASSLGSGYTF. CDR3 sequence (DNA): TGCGCCAGCAGCTTGGGGAGTGGCTACACCTTC.

This clone is medium-sized by share. Other DNA sequences from this sample encode an identical CDR3 as well. This sequence joins TRBV29-1 and TRBJ2-7; TRBD2 agrees at 7 bases. With V trimmed by 6 bases and J by 2 bases, 4 bases remained unmatched. Germline CDR1 SQVTM, CDR2 ANQGSEA. The CDR3 sequence is 12 residues long. The CDR3 reads CSVNSGAYEQYF. CDR3 coding DNA: TGCAGCGTAAACAGCGGGGCCTACGAGCAGTACTTC.

The chain carries TRBV2 and TRBJ1-2; D ambiguous. This CDR3 is built from 11 residues. The ends were cut back, 6 bases at V and 4 bases at J, with 6 bases in the middle. Germline V gene lookup returns CDR1 SNHLY and CDR2 FYNNEI. CDR3 in amino acids: CASRSSYGYTF. As DNA, the CDR3 is TGTGCCAGCAGGTCCTCCTATGGCTACACCTTC.

This chain joins TRBV7-9 and TRBJ1-3; possibly TRBD1 for D (6 bases). CDR1 is SEHNR, CDR2 FQNEAQ, per germline (reference sequence). V lost 1 base and J 0 bases, leaving 13 bases between the germline ends. The CDR3 loop spans 17 amino acids. CDR3 amino acids: CASSLVDRPYSGNTIYF. The CDR3 nucleotides are TGTGCCAGCAGCTTAGTCGACAGGCCTTACTCTGGAAACACCATATATTTT.

The chain recombines TRBV7-9 with TRBJ2-2; no definite D call. This CDR3 has 17 amino acids. Germline V gene lookup returns CDR1 SEHNR and CDR2 FQNEAQ (reference sequence). The V end lost 2 bases, the J end lost 0 bases, and 13 bases lay between the germline ends. The CDR3 reads CASSLPRAITNTGELFF. The CDR3 nucleotides read TGTGCCAGCAGCTTACCAAGAGCCATTACGAACACCGGGGAGCTGTTTTTT. Full variable domain (remainder filled in from reference TRBV7-9 and TRBJ2-2): DTGVSQNPRHKITKRGQNVTFRCDPISEHNRLYWYRQTLGQGPEFLTYFQNEAQLEKSRLLSDRFSAERPKGSFSTLEIQRTEQGDSAMYLCASSLPRAITNTGELFFGEGSRLTVL.

This clone appeared once. The rearrangement joins TRBV5-5 to TRBJ2-3; TRBD1 agrees at 9 bases. The CDR3 contains 14 residues. CDR1 SGHKS and CDR2 YYEKEE come from the germline V gene (reference sequence). The J segment lost 5 bases and the V segment lost 2 bases, leaving 3 bases of the junction unmatched. DNA of the CDR3: TGTGCCAGCAGCTTCACAGGGGGCCAAGATACGCAGTATTTT. Amino acids: CASSFTGGQDTQYF.

The chain recombines TRBV7-9 with TRBJ2-1, with D maybe TRBD2 (7 bases). CDR3 length: 15 amino acids. Per germline, CDR1 SEHNR and CDR2 FQNEAQ (reference sequence). Trimming shortened V by 5 bases and J by 6 bases, and 17 bases separated the two germline ends. CDR3 in amino acids: CASSGRRGAFNEQFF. The DNA of the CDR3 is TGTGCCAGCAGCGGTCGACGGGGGGCCTTCAATGAGCAGTTCTTC.

The V gene is TRBV9, the J gene TRBJ1-2; 10 nucleotides align to TRBD1. V was clipped by 4 bases and J by 8 bases; unmatched bases: 8. The CDR3 extends over 14 amino acids. CDR1 SGDLS and CDR2 YYNGEE come from the germline V gene. CDR3 DNA sequence: TGTGCCAGCAGCACACCTGACAGGGGGCGAGGCTACACCTTC. Its protein is CASSTPDRGRGYTF.

The V call is TRBV27, the J call TRBJ1-6; possible D gene TRBD1, 5 bases. Germline loops: CDR1 MNHEY, CDR2 SMNVEV (reference sequence). V lost 5 bases and J 3 bases, leaving 8 bases between the germline ends. The CDR3 loop spans 14 amino acids. CDR3 protein: CASSRGNYNSPLHF. CDR3 DNA sequence: TGTGCCAGCAGTCGGGGGAACTATAATTCACCCCTCCACTTT.